The T cell receptor (beta chain) under discussion was sequenced for a study of blood T cell repertoires in COVID-19 (TCRdb year 2020). At the level of the whole study: Collaborator samples came from the United States, Italy and Spain and covered acute and convalescent phases of COVID-19. The material from the prospective study consisted of cDNA or gDNA derived from T cells, B-cell-depleted T cells, or PBMCs. The dataset comprised deeply sampled blood TCRbeta repertoires from subjects exposed to, actively infected with, or recovered from COVID-19. The repertoires were released in a freely available public database meant as a resource for research on the immune response to SARS-CoV-2. The samples were drawn from the first 160 participants of the ongoing ImmuneRACE study and from about 1,200 subjects provided by 6 global collaborators. A de-identified subject ID, COVID-19 status, age in years and sex were almost always included in the sample metadata. Where available, HLA class I and class II types were taken from metadata supplied by the sample provider and were not determined by assay-based typing.

TCRbeta CDR3 regions were amplified from genomic DNA by means of the immunoSEQ Assay, a bias-controlled multiplex PCR. Turning to the authors' computational methods: The number of nucleated cells in each sample was estimated by amplification of reference gene primers within the assay. To quantify the absolute abundance of each unique TCRbeta CDR3 rearrangement, sequence reads were collapsed and filtered. For each sample, productive Simpson clonality was calculated by taking the square root of Simpson's diversity index across productive rearrangements. The source is immuneACCESS, and TCRdb retained only in-frame sequences with V and J called. Part of the clones is not carried over; for the studies checked, unresolved V genes explain less than half of this, and the remainder is unexplained. D and trimming come from the DNA, and the V and J calls and clone size come from that table. The sample yields about 32,000 clones; about 90% were counted once. Of the sample, around 2% falls within the top ten clones.

Unmatched junction bases come to 2, with V trimmed by 5 bases and J by 0 bases. As encoded in the germline V gene, CDR1 is SQVTM while CDR2 is ANQGSEA. The cysteine opens and the phenylalanine closes a CDR3 of 14 amino acids. Only the CDR3 portion is preserved as DNA: 42 bases, with reading frame beginning at the first base. Each collaborating institution followed its own protocols to collect whole blood in K2EDTA tubes. For TCRbeta analysis, collaborators shipped samples in one of three forms: frozen whole blood, isolated PBMCs, or DNA extracted from either of those sample types. Points on this clone: Its antigen specificity is not known. There are no base qualities to consult, and no much larger clone falls within one base.

Overall study results and their limits: The amount of clinical and demographic metadata varied by source and participant and was provided uncurated.

The source of this sequence is a man in his fifties with active or convalescent COVID-19. Sequenced input: peripheral blood. The sequence is built from TRBV29-1 and TRBJ2-1; the junction holds 9 bases that match TRBD1. The CDR3 reads as follows: CSVSDRGSYNEQFF. The DNA reads TGCAGCGTTTCGGACAGGGGCTCCTACAATGAGCAGTTCTTC.